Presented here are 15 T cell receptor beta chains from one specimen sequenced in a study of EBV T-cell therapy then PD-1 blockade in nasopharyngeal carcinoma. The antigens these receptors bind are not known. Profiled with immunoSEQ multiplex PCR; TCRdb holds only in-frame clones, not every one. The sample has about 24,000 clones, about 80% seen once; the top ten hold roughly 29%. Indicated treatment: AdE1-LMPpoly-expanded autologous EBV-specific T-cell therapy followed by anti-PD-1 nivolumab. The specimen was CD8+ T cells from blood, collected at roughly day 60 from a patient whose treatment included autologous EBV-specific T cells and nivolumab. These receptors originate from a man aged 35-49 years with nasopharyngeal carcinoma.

CDR3 DNA sequence: TGTGCCAGCAGCTGGCTCCACCTCTCCACAGATACGCAGTATTTT. Translation: CASSWLHLSTDTQYF. The chain has TRBV7-3 and TRBJ2-3; D uncertain. Germline CDR1 reads SGHTA; CDR2 reads FQGTGA. The length of the CDR3 is 15 residues. V dropped 4 bases and J dropped 2 bases, with 13 bases sitting between them.

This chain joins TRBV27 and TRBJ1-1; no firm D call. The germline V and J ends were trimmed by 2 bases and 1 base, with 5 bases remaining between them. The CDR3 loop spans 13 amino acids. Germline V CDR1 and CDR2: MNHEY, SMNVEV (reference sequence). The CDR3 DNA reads TGTGCCAGCAGTTTAGGGAAGAACACTGAAGCTTTCTTT. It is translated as CASSLGKNTEAFF.

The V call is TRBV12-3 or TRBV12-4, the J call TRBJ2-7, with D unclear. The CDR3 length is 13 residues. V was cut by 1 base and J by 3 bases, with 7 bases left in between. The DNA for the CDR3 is TGTGCCAGCAGTTTAGTACAAATCTACGAGCAGTACTTC. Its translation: CASSLVQIYEQYF.

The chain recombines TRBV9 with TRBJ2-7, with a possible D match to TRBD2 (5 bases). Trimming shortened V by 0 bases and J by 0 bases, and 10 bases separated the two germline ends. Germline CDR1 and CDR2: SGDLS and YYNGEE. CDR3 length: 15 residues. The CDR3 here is CASSVDAGSSYEQYF. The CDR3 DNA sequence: TGTGCCAGCAGCGTAGACGCGGGTAGCTCCTACGAGCAGTACTTC.

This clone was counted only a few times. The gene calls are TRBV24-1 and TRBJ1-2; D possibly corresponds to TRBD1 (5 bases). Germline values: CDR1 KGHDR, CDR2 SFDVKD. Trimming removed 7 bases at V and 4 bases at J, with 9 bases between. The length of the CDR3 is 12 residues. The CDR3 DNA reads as TGTGCCACCAGGGCAGGGAGCTATGGCTACACCTTC. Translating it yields CATRAGSYGYTF.

In nucleotides, the CDR3 is TGTGCCAGCAGCTTATTGACAGCGAACACCGGGGAGCTGTTTTTT. This translates into CASSLLTANTGELFF. The chain carries TRBV7-2 and TRBJ2-2; D is perhaps TRBD1 (5 bases). The germline V gene has CDR1 SGHTA and CDR2 FQGNSA. This CDR3 comprises 15 residues. V lost 2 bases and J 0 bases, leaving 7 bases between the germline ends.

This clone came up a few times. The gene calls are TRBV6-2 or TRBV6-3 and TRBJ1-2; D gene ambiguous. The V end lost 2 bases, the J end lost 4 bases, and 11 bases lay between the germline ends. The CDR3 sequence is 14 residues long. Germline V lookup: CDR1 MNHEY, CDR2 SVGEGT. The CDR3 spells CASSYVVKVYGYTF. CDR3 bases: TGTGCCAGCAGTTACGTCGTCAAAGTCTATGGCTACACCTTC.

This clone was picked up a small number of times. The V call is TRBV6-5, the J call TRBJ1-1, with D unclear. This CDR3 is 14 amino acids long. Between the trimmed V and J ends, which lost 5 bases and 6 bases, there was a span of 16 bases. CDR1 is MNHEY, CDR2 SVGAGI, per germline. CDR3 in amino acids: CASSPGVYGAEAFF. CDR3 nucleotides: TGTGCCAGCAGTCCCGGGGTGTACGGAGCTGAAGCTTTCTTT.

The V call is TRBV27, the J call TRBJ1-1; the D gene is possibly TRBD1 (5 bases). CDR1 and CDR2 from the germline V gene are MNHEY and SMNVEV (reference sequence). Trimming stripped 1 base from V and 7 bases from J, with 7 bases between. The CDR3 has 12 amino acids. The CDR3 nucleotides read TGTGCCAGCAGTTTATTGGGGCGTGAAGCTTTCTTT. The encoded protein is CASSLLGREAFF.

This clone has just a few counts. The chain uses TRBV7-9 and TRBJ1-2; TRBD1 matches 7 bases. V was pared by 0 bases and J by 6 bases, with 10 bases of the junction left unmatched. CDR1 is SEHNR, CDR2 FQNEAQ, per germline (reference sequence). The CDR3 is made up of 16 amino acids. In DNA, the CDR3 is TGTGCCAGCAGCTTAGCCTATTCGGACAGGAGGGATGGCTACACCTTC. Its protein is CASSLAYSDRRDGYTF.

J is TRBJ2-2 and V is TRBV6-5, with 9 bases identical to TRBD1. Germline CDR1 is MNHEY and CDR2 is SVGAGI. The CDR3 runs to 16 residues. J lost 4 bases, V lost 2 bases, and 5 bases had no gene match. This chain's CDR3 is CASSYPQGAATGELFF. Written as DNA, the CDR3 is TGTGCCAGCAGTTACCCACAGGGGGCTGCCACCGGGGAGCTGTTTTTT.

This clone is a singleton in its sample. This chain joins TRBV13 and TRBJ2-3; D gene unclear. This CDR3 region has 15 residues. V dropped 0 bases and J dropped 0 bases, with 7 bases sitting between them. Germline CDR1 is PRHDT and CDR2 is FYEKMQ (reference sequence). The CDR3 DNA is TGTGCCAGCAGCTTAGGACCGTCTAGCACAGATACGCAGTATTTT. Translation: CASSLGPSSTDTQYF.

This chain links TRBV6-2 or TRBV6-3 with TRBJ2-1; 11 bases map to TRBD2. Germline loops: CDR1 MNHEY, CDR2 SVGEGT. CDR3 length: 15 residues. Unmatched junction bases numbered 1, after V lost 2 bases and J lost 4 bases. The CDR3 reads CASSYLAGGYNEQFF. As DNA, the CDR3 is TGTGCCAGCAGTTACCTAGCGGGGGGATACAATGAGCAGTTCTTC.

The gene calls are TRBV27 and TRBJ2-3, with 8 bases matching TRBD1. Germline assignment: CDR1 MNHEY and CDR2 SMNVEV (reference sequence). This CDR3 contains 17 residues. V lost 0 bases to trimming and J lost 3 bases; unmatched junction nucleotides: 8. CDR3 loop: CASSLSPYRGRTDTQYF. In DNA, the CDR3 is TGTGCCAGCAGTTTATCCCCGTACAGGGGGAGGACAGATACGCAGTATTTT.

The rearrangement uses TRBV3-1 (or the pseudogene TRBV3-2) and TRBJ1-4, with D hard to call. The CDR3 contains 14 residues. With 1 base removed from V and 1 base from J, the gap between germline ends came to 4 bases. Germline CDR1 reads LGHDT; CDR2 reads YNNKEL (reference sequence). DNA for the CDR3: TGTGCCAGCAGCCAAGTCCTAACTAATGAAAAACTGTTTTTT. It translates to CASSQVLTNEKLFF.